This T cell receptor beta chain was captured in a study of beta chain features in type 1 diabetes. Study observations and caveats: Reads derived from cDNA could over-represent cells showing high TCR expression. Sampled from patients, naive, central memory and Treg TCRB repertoires appeared more similar than those sampled from healthy donors.

Investigators reverse transcribed all isolated RNA, so they sequenced expressed TCRB transcripts. Generated by immunoSEQ multiplex PCR, the TCRdb table keeps only in-frame clones and is missing some. The table includes fewer than 250,000 clones, around 9.6% detected once. Sorting based on CD45RO/CCR7/CD25/CD127/CD95/CD27 separated CD4+ naive, central memory, regulatory and stem cell-like memory cells. The CDR3 runs to 13 residues. CDR1 is GTSNPN and CDR2 is SVGIG in the germline V gene (reference sequence). V was shortened by 5 bases and J by 3 bases, with 14 bases between the two germline ends. Regarding this clone: What it recognizes is unknown.

The receptor was derived from a woman aged 18-29 years in good health. The sequencing input was naive CD4+ T cells from blood. V is TRBV30 and J is TRBJ2-7; D unclear. The CDR3 is CAWASQPGYEQYF. The CDR3 region has the DNA TGTGCCTGGGCGTCCCAGCCGGGCTACGAGCAGTACTTC.